This record concerns one T cell receptor beta chain sequence. Its cognate antigen is unknown. This sample is drawn from a study of OX40 agonist ivuxolimab in advanced cancers. Germline-derived CDR1 and CDR2 are SGHDN and FVKESK. Trimming took 5 bases from V and 3 from J, leaving 11 bases between them. CDR3 length equals 14 residues. The table came from immunoSEQ multiplex PCR; TCRdb's copy has only in-frame clones and leaves some out. Among more than 25,000 clones listed, under 85% were seen once. Study results and caveats: CD4+ and CD8+ blood T cells expanded clonally by week 6 at 0.1 to 3.0 mg/kg.

The source was CD4+ or CD8+ T cells sorted from blood, collected in a trial of the OX40 agonist ivuxolimab. The TCR sequence derives from an adult with an advanced solid tumor such as melanoma, head and neck, liver or kidney cancer. The rearrangement uses TRBV14 and TRBJ2-1; D not certain. Here the CDR3 reads CASSSTGRYNEQFF. As DNA, the CDR3 is TGTGCCAGCAGCTCAACCGGGCGCTACAATGAGCAGTTCTTC. Complete variable domain (other parts from reference TRBV14 and TRBJ2-1): EAGVTQFPSHSVIEKGQTVTLRCDPISGHDNLYWYRRVMGKEIKFLLHFVKESKQDESGMPNNRFLAERTGGTYSTLKVQPAELEDSGVYFCASSSTGRYNEQFFGPGTRLTVL.